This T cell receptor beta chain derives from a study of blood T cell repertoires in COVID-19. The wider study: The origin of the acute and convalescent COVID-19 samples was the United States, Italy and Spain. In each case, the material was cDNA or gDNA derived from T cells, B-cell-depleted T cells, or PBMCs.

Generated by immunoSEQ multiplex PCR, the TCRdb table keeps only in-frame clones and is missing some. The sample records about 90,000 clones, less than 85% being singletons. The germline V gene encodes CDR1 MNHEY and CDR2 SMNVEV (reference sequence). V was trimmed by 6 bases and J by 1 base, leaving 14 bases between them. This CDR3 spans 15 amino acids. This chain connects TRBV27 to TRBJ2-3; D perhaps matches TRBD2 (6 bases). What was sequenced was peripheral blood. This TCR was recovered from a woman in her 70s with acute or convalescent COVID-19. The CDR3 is CASRGRWPGTDTQYF. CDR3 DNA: TGTGCCAGCAGAGGGAGGTGGCCGGGCACAGATACGCAGTATTTT.